Listed below are T cell receptor beta chains from one sample, sequenced in a study of spatial heterogeneity in lung cancer. Using its own MiXCR run on the 5' RACE reads, TCRdb lists one record per CDR3 protein. Found here are 7,000 to 8,500 distinct CDR3 sequences, approximately 9.9% of them singletons; the top ten hold around 25%. The specimen comprised normal lung tissue next to the tumor, sampled at surgery. These receptors came from a male donor with early-stage non-small cell lung cancer. The CDR3 runs from the conserved cysteine through the conserved F or W. The D gene is left open where the match is weak. Not every row has a clone size; where given, it reads once, few, many or a size class.

>.|TRBJ2-7|12|TRBV28|many
CASSQDQTRPYF
TGTGCCAGCAGTCAGGACCAAACTCGGCCGTACTTC
>.|TRBJ1-1|13|TRBV20-1|many
CSAGGLGNTEAFF
TGCAGTGCTGGAGGGCTGGGGAACACTGAAGCTTTCTTT
>.|TRBJ2-7|12|TRBV18|many
CASSPDSYEQYF
TGTGCCAGCTCACCGGACTCGTACGAGCAGTACTTC
>TRBD2|TRBJ2-7|17|TRBV5-5|medium-sized
CASSLEGSSGGSYEQYF
TGTGCCAGCAGCTTGGAGGGGTCTAGCGGGGGTTCCTACGAGCAGTACTTC
>TRBD2|TRBJ2-1|17|TRBV7-2|many
CASSSGTSGRAFYEQFF
TGTGCCAGCAGCTCCGGGACTAGCGGGAGGGCCTTCTATGAGCAGTTCTTC
>.|TRBJ2-1|16|TRBV7-2|many
CASSLVGQDYYNEQFF
TGTGCCAGCAGCTTAGTTGGTCAAGACTATTACAATGAGCAGTTCTTC
>.|TRBJ1-5|16|TRBV11-1|.
CASSLAGQALNQPQHF
TGTGCCAGCAGCTTAGCGGGACAAGCCTTAAATCAGCCCCAGCATTTT
>.|TRBJ2-5|12|TRBV6-5|large
CASSSQGETQYF
TGTGCCAGCAGTTCCCAGGGGGAGACCCAGTACTTC
>.|TRBJ1-5|15|TRBV7-2|many
CASSLGPGSNQPQHF
TGTGCCAGCAGCTTAGGGCCGGGAAGCAATCAGCCCCAGCATTTT
>TRBD2|TRBJ2-5|16|TRBV6-2/TRBV6-3|many
CASSPPGAGGPETQYF
TGTGCCAGCAGCCCCCCCGGAGCGGGGGGGCCGGAGACCCAGTACTTC
>TRBD1|TRBJ2-1|16|TRBV27|many
CASILTAGTEYNEQFF
TGTGCCAGCATTTTAACAGCCGGGACAGAGTACAATGAGCAGTTCTTC
>TRBD1|TRBJ2-7|16|TRBV6-5|many
CASSYSGQGSSYEQYF
TGTGCCAGCAGTTACTCGGGACAGGGAAGCTCCTACGAGCAGTACTTC
>TRBD1|TRBJ1-5|12|TRBV29-1|many
CSVGEGAQPQHF
TGCAGCGTTGGGGAGGGGGCCCAGCCCCAGCATTTT
>.|TRBJ2-5|12|TRBV30|many
CAWTQGGETQYF
TGTGCCTGGACACAGGGGGGGGAGACCCAGTACTTC
>.|TRBJ2-7|15|TRBV7-2|many
CASSSLLVGPAEQYF
TGTGCCAGCAGCTCCTTGCTAGTGGGACCCGCCGAGCAGTACTTC
>TRBD2|TRBJ2-1|12|TRBV20-1|many
CSTSGRSNEQFF
TGCAGTACTAGCGGGAGGAGCAATGAGCAGTTCTTC
>TRBD2|TRBJ2-1|15|TRBV5-1|.
CASSPWTSGNNEQFF
TGCGCCAGCAGCCCCTGGACTAGCGGTAACAATGAGCAGTTCTTC